Below, one T cell receptor beta chain is given with its context. No antigen is known for it. Mismatch with germline at one junction end may stem from a read error. Reading the germline V gene gives CDR1 SGHRS and CDR2 YFSETQ. The CDR3 contains 15 residues, cysteine and phenylalanine counted. Here the CDR3 DNA is all that survives: 45 bases in frame from base 1. The protocol used for the library was PCR. These reads were obtained on an Illumina HiSeq 2500. To reduce PCR and sequencing biases, unique molecular identifiers were incorporated into the TCR beta cDNA libraries. Per 1 to 10 million input T cells, approximately 500,000 cDNA molecules were obtained, such that each molecule approximated one T cell. The same protocol used for the earlier healthy control dataset was applied to prepare and sequence the patient libraries. Samples belonging to the same batch were prepared together, multiplexed and sequenced on a shared HiSeq lane. The study's own analysis went as follows. Raw barcoded reads were processed with MIGEC, discarding single-read molecular identifier groups before consensus assembly and CDR3 extraction. VDJtools was used for post-analysis of the clonotype tables, with diversity normalized by down-sampling every dataset to the smallest sample size. Repertoire overlap clustering matched CDR3 amino acid but not nucleotide sequences to correct batch-related cross-sample contamination. TCRdb ran its own pipeline on the public reads, namely fastp trimming at Q25 and MiXCR clone calling, and kept in-frame beta chains. Identical CDR3 protein sequences are pooled into one entry, listed with their most common genes and DNA. These V and J calls are TCRdb output, not the study's own analysis. This sample comprises more than 450,000 distinct CDR3 sequences, around 44% of them detected only once. The ten largest clones take up roughly 1.8% of the sample.

This specimen comes from a study of post-analysis software for immune sequencing data (dated by TCRdb to between 2014 and 2017). Notes on the research overall: Disease courses on record covered relapsing-remitting, secondary progressive and progressive-relapsing multiple sclerosis, though some patients had no subtype annotation. The patient repertoires were compared against about 10 previously published healthy control repertoires obtained from donors aged roughly 6 to 25 years. A subset of samples was prepared in parallel using single-end sample barcoding, then pooled and co-amplified after Illumina adapter ligation.

To demonstrate the VDJtools post-analysis software, the study profiled TCR beta repertoires from the peripheral blood of 10 to 15 young patients with multiple sclerosis. The patients with multiple sclerosis were children and adolescents between 6 and 15 years of age. The full study reports these points: Significantly higher frequencies in patients than in controls were found for several TRBV segments, including TRBV5-6, TRBV5-1 and TRBV20-1. The multiple sclerosis patient group was slightly younger than the control group. Normalized Chao1 diversity was significantly lower in multiple sclerosis patients than controls, suggesting substantial peripheral T-cell clonal expansion. Strong co-clustering of samples prepared in the same batch was shown by direct clustering with F measure, prompting a batch-effect correction.

The clonotype comes from a girl between 5 and 17 years old with multiple sclerosis. The sample taken for sequencing was blood. This chain is built from TRBV5-1 and TRBJ1-2; TRBD1 is perhaps the D gene, given 6 matching bases. The DNA is as follows: TGCGCCAGTAGCTGGGGGCCAGGGGCCGTCTATGGCTACACCTTC. Its translation reads: CASSWGPGAVYGYTF.